This TCR beta chain originates from a study of CD8+ T cells in alopecia areata. Looking at the study overall: Female C3H/HeJ mice aged roughly 7-10 weeks received skin from spontaneously alopecic C3H/HeJ graft donors aged 6-12 months. Findings and caveats of the study: The study also sequences resident alphabeta T cells of normal skin in scalp samples. Alopecia totalis/universalis scalp especially showed more expanded CD8+ clones than normal scalp.

As for this clone: Its antigen is not identified. Gene names follow the mouse nomenclature. The read finishes 3 residues shy of the CDR3 end, and the germline J gene is used to complete it. Other nucleotide sequences from this sample produce the same CDR3.

The junction had 1 base not matched to a gene; V was cut back by 2 bases and J by 6 bases. The CDR3 contains 14 residues. Germline V gives CDR1 NNHNN, CDR2 SYGAGS (reference sequence). Pooled cutaneous lymph node cells were sorted using CD4, CD8alpha, NKG2D, NKG2ACE and other markers. cDNA serving as the sequencing template came from extracted, reverse transcribed RNA. Assay used: immunoSEQ multiplex PCR; TCRdb lists only in-frame clones, some missing. The table lists 270,000 or so clones, no singletons, with about 1.2% in the top ten. This sequence originates from a C3H/HeJ mouse with alopecia areata. The mice in this strain carry MHC haplotype H2-k. Input material: CD4+ T cells sorted from a lymph node. This rearrangement joins TRBV13-2 to TRBJ1-6, with 8 nucleotides matching TRBD1. TRBJ1-6 is filed as an ORF, its function uncertain. The covered CDR3 bases are TGTGCCAGCGGTGACAGGGGGCGTAATTCGCCC. It is translated as CASGDRGRNSP. The entire CDR3 reads CASGDRGRNSPLYF.